This TCR beta chain was found in a study of lymphopenia after photon versus proton radiotherapy. Study conclusions and caveats: Proton therapy kept repertoires fairly stable, unlike photons, which gained effector/memory cells.

V lost 3 bases to trimming and J lost 4 bases; unmatched junction nucleotides: 8. The V gene's germline CDR1 is MNHEY and CDR2 SVGAGI. CDR3 length equals 15 residues. Produced via immunoSEQ multiplex PCR; TCRdb's table is partial and in-frame only. The table has 45,000 to 65,000 clones, under 95% seen once. This clone appeared once. Its antigen is unknown. Sample: peripheral blood, taken from a patient treated with photon-based radiotherapy. The V gene is TRBV6-5, the J gene TRBJ2-7; 8 bases fit TRBD2. This sequence was found in a middle-aged woman with cholangiocarcinoma. CDR3 in DNA: TGTGCCAGCAGTTATCGGCTAGCGGGTGGGTACGAGCAGTACTTC. Translation: CASSYRLAGGYEQYF.